This TCR beta chain was obtained from a study of blood T cell repertoires in COVID-19. Background on the study: PBMCs, B-cell-depleted T cells, or T cells provided the cDNA or gDNA that made up the material.

Sequencing used immunoSEQ multiplex PCR; TCRdb keeps in-frame clones, though not all of them. The profile shows 220,000 or so clones, less than 85% of them singletons. CDR3 length: 15 amino acids. The germline V gene has CDR1 MRHNA and CDR2 SNTAGT. With 5 bases removed from V and 3 bases from J, the gap between germline ends came to 16 bases. The TCR comes from a woman over 75 with acute or convalescent COVID-19. This sequence joins TRBV6-4 and TRBJ1-2; weak D call: TRBD1 (5 bases). The sequencing input was peripheral blood. The CDR3 protein is CASSNPQGGDYGYTF. The CDR3 DNA sequence: TGTGCCAGCAGTAACCCCCAGGGCGGGGACTATGGCTACACCTTC.